The 22 T cell receptor beta chains given below trace back to one sample, sequenced in a study of graft-versus-host responses after intestinal transplantation. No antigen has been identified for these receptors. The assay was immunoSEQ multiplex PCR, and TCRdb's table has in-frame clones only and misses some. The data contain tens of thousands of clones, 82% of them singletons. This specimen was unstimulated CD8+ T cells sorted from spleen or lymph node cells, taken before transplant. Source of these receptors: a human donor who was the organ donor for an intestinal transplant.

The chain carries TRBV5-6 and TRBJ2-3; no clear D gene. The CDR3 is made up of 14 amino acids. Trimming cost V 0 bases and J 0 bases, with 5 bases left between them. The germline CDR1 and CDR2 sequences are SGHDT and YYEEEE. CDR3: CASSLGASTDTQYF. The CDR3 bases are TGTGCCAGCAGCTTGGGCGCTAGCACAGATACGCAGTATTTT.

Here the CDR3 reads CASSAQGFYEQYF. CDR3 nucleotide sequence: TGTGCCAGCAGCGCACAGGGTTTCTACGAGCAGTACTTC. The V and J genes are TRBV11-3 and TRBJ2-7, with D possibly TRBD1 on 6 matching bases. CDR1 and CDR2 from the germline V gene are SGHNT and YENEEA. The CDR3 is 13 residues long. V lost 5 bases to trimming and J lost 3 bases, with 11 bases between them.

This sequence joins TRBV9 and TRBJ2-6; D call uncertain. With 0 bases removed from V and 12 bases from J, the gap between germline ends came to 7 bases. The CDR3 consists of 12 residues. Germline values: CDR1 SGDLS, CDR2 YYNGEE. The CDR3 coding sequence is TGTGCCAGCAGCGTAGGTGGCAGCGTCCTGACTTTC. The encoded protein is CASSVGGSVLTF.

The chain combines TRBV19 with TRBJ2-5, with TRBD2 as a possible D gene (5 bases). V shed 3 bases and J shed 3 bases, with 8 bases lying between them. CDR1 and CDR2 from the germline V gene are LNHDA and SQIVND (reference sequence). The CDR3 length is 13 residues. CDR3 residues: CASSMVGKETQYF. The CDR3 DNA follows: TGTGCCAGTAGTATGGTCGGGAAAGAGACCCAGTACTTC.

The chain combines TRBV14 with TRBJ2-3; D perhaps matches TRBD2 (6 bases). This CDR3 has 19 amino acids. Deletions cut 0 bases from V and 2 bases from J, with 21 bases between. CDR1 and CDR2 from the germline V gene are SGHDN and FVKESK. In DNA form, the CDR3 reads TGTGCCAGCAGCCAAGAAGAGCCGGCTCGGCGGGGAGACACAGATACGCAGTATTTT. Translating it yields CASSQEEPARRGDTDTQYF.

The chain joins TRBV7-2 to TRBJ2-1, with TRBD1 matching over 8 bases. The V segment lost 2 bases and the J segment 6 bases; nucleotides outside the gene matches: 12. The CDR3 has 17 residues. Germline values: CDR1 SGHTA, CDR2 FQGNSA. CDR3 nucleotides: TGTGCCAGCAGCTTAAAAGGGGGACAGGATGAAGGCAATGAGCAGTTCTTC. Residues: CASSLKGGQDEGNEQFF. The full variable domain, in which reference TRBV7-2 and TRBJ2-1 provide the parts outside the CDR3, is GAGVSQSPSNKVTEKGKDVELRCDPISGHTALYWYRQSLGQGLEFLIYFQGNSAPDKSGLPSDRFSAERTGGSVSTLTIQRTQQEDSAVYLCASSLKGGQDEGNEQFFGPGTRLTVL.

The chain is built from TRBV6-5 and TRBJ1-2; unclear D gene. The V and J ends lost 6 bases and 0 bases respectively, with 11 bases between them. The CDR3 is 14 amino acids. Germline lookup yields CDR1 MNHEY and CDR2 SVGAGI. The CDR3 reads CASSPTGSNYGYTF. The CDR3 DNA follows: TGTGCCAGCAGCCCCACGGGTTCTAACTATGGCTACACCTTC.

The rearrangement links TRBV7-8 to TRBJ2-7, with D unresolved. The V gene lost 2 bases and the J gene lost 3 bases, with 8 bases spanning the gap. The CDR3 sequence is 13 residues long. Germline assignment: CDR1 SGHVS and CDR2 FQNEAQ. The chain's CDR3 is CASSLNQDYEQYF. CDR3 sequence (DNA): TGTGCCAGCAGCTTAAACCAAGACTACGAGCAGTACTTC. The whole variable domain, remainder taken from reference TRBV7-8 and TRBJ2-7, is GAGVSQSPRYKVAKRGQDVALRCDPISGHVSLFWYQQALGQGPEFLTYFQNEAQLDKSGLPSDRFFAERPEGSVSTLKIQRTQQEDSAVYLCASSLNQDYEQYFGPGTRLTVT.

The rearrangement joins TRBV9 to TRBJ1-6; the D is unclear. Germline CDR1 is SGDLS and CDR2 is YYNGEE. Trimming shortened V by 0 bases and J by 9 bases, and 7 bases separated the two germline ends. The CDR3 consists of 13 residues. The chain's CDR3 is CASSVGKGSPLHF. Here the CDR3 DNA reads TGTGCCAGCAGCGTAGGTAAAGGTTCACCCCTCCACTTT.

The chain links TRBV11-3 to TRBJ2-7; TRBD2 might be the D (5 bases). The CDR3 is 14 residues long. The germline V gene encodes CDR1 SGHNT and CDR2 YENEEA. The V gene lost 3 bases and the J gene lost 5 bases, with 14 bases spanning the gap. The CDR3 region is CASSLTTGGHEQYF. CDR3 nucleotide sequence: TGTGCCAGCAGCTTGACTACCGGCGGCCACGAGCAGTACTTC.

This clone was observed a handful of times. J is TRBJ2-1 and V is TRBV5-1; tentatively, D is TRBD2 (6 bases). The CDR3 totals 17 residues. Trimming cost V 0 bases and J 0 bases, with 13 bases left between them. Germline assignment: CDR1 SGHRS and CDR2 YFSETQ. CDR3 in amino acids: CASSLAGSPTSYNEQFF. The CDR3, as DNA: TGCGCCAGCAGCTTGGCCGGGAGTCCTACCTCCTACAATGAGCAGTTCTTC.

The V call is TRBV9, the J call TRBJ2-7; D gene uncertain. Per germline, CDR1 SGDLS and CDR2 YYNGEE. V dropped 4 bases and J dropped 4 bases, with 12 bases sitting between them. The CDR3 spans 13 residues. This CDR3 is CASSTNPKYEQYF. CDR3 bases: TGTGCCAGCAGCACTAACCCGAAATACGAGCAGTACTTC.

The chain is built from TRBV6-5 and TRBJ2-7; 9 bases agree with TRBD1. Germline assignment: CDR1 MNHEY and CDR2 SVGAGI. The CDR3 is 14 residues long. Unmatched junction bases numbered 11, after V lost 8 bases and J lost 6 bases. CDR3 loop: CASALTGGRSEQYF. The CDR3 DNA reads as TGTGCCAGCGCCTTGACAGGGGGTAGGAGCGAGCAGTACTTC.

This sequence joins TRBV29-1 and TRBJ1-1; D uncertain. CDR1 is SQVTM and CDR2 is ANQGSEA in the germline V gene. Trimming left V 8 bases short and J 0 bases short, with 13 bases between. This CDR3 spans 13 amino acids. The CDR3, as DNA: TGCAGCTCCTCAGGAAGCATGAACACTGAAGCTTTCTTT. Its protein product is CSSSGSMNTEAFF.

The chain employs TRBV27 and TRBJ2-2, with D maybe TRBD1 (7 bases). Trimming left V 5 bases short and J 7 bases short, with 8 bases between. CDR1 is MNHEY, CDR2 SMNVEV, per germline (reference sequence). This CDR3 has 12 residues. CDR3 sequence (DNA): TGTGCCAGCAGTCAGGGGGGCGGGGAGCTGTTTTTT. Translated, it gives CASSQGGGELFF.

This chain links TRBV27 with TRBJ1-6; no firm D call. The V end lost 2 bases, the J end lost 0 bases, and 11 bases lay between the germline ends. Germline loops: CDR1 MNHEY, CDR2 SMNVEV (reference sequence). The CDR3 is 17 residues long. CDR3 amino acids: CASSLRHSSSYNSPLHF. In nucleotides, the CDR3 is TGTGCCAGCAGTTTAAGACACTCGAGCTCCTATAATTCACCCCTCCACTTT.

V is TRBV7-6 and J is TRBJ2-4, with 8 bases identical to TRBD1. The CDR3 length is 15 residues. V shed 1 base, J shed 8 bases, and the junction held 7 bases outside the gene matches. In germline, CDR1 is SGHVS, CDR2 FNYEAQ. CDR3 bases: TGTGCCAGCAGCTTAGGTTCAGGGGGCTTGGACATTCAGTACTTC. This encodes CASSLGSGGLDIQYF.

This clone was counted only a few times. The genes are TRBV27 and TRBJ1-1; D call uncertain. The CDR3 is made up of 14 amino acids. Germline assignment: CDR1 MNHEY and CDR2 SMNVEV (reference sequence). V gave up 0 bases and J gave up 1 base, with 6 bases separating them. CDR3 region: CASSLSSWNTEAFF. Written as DNA, the CDR3 is TGTGCCAGCAGTTTATCGAGTTGGAACACTGAAGCTTTCTTT.

This CDR3 reads CASSQSEAGAYYGYTF. CDR3 DNA: TGTGCCAGCAGCCAAAGTGAGGCAGGGGCCTACTATGGCTACACCTTC. The chain has TRBV14 and TRBJ1-2, with a weak D call TRBD1 (6 bases). Deletions cut 2 bases from V and 3 bases from J, with 16 bases between. Germline V gene data show CDR1 as SGHDN and CDR2 as FVKESK. This CDR3 has 16 amino acids.

This chain joins TRBV10-3 and TRBJ2-7; a weak D match, TRBD1 (6 bases). The V gene's germline CDR1 is ENHRY and CDR2 SYGVKD. Between the trimmed V and J ends, which lost 3 bases and 3 bases, there was a span of 18 bases. The CDR3 spans 16 residues. CDR3 loop: CAISDPWTPRGYEQYF. The CDR3 bases are TGTGCCATCAGTGATCCGTGGACCCCCAGGGGCTACGAGCAGTACTTC.

This clone occurred a few times. The chain has TRBV19 and TRBJ2-7; TRBD2 matches 13 bases. Germline CDR1 reads LNHDA; CDR2 reads SQIVND (reference sequence). The trim removed 4 bases at V and 3 bases at J, leaving 0 bases unmatched. The CDR3 spans 14 residues. The CDR3 DNA follows: TGTGCCAGTAGTAGGACTAGCGGGAGCTACGAGCAGTACTTC. The encoded protein is CASSRTSGSYEQYF.

The chain links TRBV2 to TRBJ2-1; tentative D call: TRBD2 (5 bases). V lost 5 bases and J 5 bases, leaving 10 bases between the germline ends. This CDR3 comprises 13 residues. Germline values: CDR1 SNHLY, CDR2 FYNNEI. DNA of the CDR3: TGTGCCAGCAGTCCGGAGGATAACAATGAGCAGTTCTTC. Its translation is CASSPEDNNEQFF.